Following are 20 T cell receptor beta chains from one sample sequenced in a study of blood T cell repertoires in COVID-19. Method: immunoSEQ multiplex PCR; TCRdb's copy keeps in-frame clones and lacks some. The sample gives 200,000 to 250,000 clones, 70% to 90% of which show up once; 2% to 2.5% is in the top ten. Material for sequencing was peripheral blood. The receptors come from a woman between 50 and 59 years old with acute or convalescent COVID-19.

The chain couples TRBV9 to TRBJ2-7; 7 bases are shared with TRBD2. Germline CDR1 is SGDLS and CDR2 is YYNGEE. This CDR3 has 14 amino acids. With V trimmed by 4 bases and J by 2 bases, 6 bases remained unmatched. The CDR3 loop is CASSPRLAPYEQYF. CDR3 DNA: TGTGCCAGCAGCCCTCGACTAGCCCCCTACGAGCAGTACTTC.

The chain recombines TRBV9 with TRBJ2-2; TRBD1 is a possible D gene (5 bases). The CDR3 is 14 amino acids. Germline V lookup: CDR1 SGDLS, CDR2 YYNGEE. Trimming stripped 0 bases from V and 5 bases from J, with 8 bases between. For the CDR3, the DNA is TGTGCCAGCAGCGTAGTTGGGGCTACCGGGGAGCTGTTTTTT. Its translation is CASSVVGATGELFF.

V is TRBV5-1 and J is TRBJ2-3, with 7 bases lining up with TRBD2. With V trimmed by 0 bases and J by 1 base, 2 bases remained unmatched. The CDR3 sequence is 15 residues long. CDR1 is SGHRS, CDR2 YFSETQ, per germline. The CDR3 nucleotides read TGCGCCAGCAGCTTGGAGCGGGGAGGCACAGATACGCAGTATTTT. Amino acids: CASSLERGGTDTQYF.

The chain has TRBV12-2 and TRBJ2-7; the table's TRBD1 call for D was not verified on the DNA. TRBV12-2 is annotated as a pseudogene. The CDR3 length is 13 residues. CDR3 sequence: CASRYRGQHEQYF. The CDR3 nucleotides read TGTGCAAGTCGCTATAGGGGGCAACACGAGCAGTACTTC.

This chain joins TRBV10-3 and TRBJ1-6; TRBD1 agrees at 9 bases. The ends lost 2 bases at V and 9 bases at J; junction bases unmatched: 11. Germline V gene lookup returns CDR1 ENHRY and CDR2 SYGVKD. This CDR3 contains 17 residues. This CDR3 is CAISEGDRAAHISPLHF. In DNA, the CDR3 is TGTGCCATCAGTGAGGGGGACAGGGCGGCCCATATTTCACCCCTCCACTTT.

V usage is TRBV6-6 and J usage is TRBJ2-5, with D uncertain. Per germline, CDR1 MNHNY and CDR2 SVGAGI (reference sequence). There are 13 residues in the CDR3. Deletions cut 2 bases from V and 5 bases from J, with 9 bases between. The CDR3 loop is CASSYPQVETQYF. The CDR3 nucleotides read TGTGCCAGCAGTTACCCTCAGGTGGAGACCCAGTACTTC.

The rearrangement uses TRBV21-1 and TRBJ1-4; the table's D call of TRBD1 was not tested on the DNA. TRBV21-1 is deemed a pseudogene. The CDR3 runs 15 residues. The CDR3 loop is CASSPRGQGVEKLFF. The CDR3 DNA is TGTGCCAGCAGCCCTCGGGGACAGGGCGTTGAAAAACTGTTTTTT.

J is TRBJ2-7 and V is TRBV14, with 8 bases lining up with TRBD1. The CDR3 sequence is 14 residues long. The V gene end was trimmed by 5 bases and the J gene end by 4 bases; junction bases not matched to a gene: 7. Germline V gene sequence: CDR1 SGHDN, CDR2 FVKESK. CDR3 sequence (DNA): TGTGCCAGCAGCTACGGGACAGGAGGATACGAGCAGTACTTC. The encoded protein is CASSYGTGGYEQYF.

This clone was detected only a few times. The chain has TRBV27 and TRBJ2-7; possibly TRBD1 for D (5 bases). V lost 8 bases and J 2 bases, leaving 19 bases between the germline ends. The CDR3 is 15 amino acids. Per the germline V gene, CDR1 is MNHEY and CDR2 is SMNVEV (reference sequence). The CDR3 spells CASGPTNRQPYEQYF. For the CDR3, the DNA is TGTGCCAGCGGACCAACGAACAGGCAACCCTACGAGCAGTACTTC.

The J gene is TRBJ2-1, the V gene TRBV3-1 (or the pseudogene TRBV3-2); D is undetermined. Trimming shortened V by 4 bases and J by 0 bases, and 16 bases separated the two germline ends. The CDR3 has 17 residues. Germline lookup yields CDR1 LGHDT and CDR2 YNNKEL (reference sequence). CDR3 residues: CASSPPLDLSSYNEQFF. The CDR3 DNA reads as TGTGCCAGCAGCCCCCCGCTAGATTTGTCCTCCTACAATGAGCAGTTCTTC.

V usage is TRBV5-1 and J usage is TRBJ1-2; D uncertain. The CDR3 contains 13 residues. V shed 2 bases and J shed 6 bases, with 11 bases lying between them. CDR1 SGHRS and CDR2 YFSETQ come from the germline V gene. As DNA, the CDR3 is TGCGCCAGCAGCTTCCAGCCCGGGGATGGCTACACCTTC. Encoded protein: CASSFQPGDGYTF.

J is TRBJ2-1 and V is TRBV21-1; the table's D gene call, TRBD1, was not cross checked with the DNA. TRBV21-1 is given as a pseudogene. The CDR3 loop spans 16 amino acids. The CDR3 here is CASSKWYNPSYNEQFF. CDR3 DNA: TGTGCCAGCAGCAAATGGTACAATCCCTCCTACAATGAGCAGTTCTTC.

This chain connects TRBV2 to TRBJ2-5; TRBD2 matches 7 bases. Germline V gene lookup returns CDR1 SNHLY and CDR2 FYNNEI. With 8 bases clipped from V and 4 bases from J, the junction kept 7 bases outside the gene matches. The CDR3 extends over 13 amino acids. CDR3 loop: CASPSAGRETQYF. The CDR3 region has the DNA TGTGCCAGCCCGTCAGCGGGGCGAGAGACCCAGTACTTC.

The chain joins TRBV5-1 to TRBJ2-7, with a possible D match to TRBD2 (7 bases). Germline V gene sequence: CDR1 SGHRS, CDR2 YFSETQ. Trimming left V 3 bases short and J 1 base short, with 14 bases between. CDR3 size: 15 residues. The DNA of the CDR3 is TGCGCCAGCAGCTCTGCGGGGGCCCGATCCTACGAGCAGTACTTC. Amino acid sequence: CASSSAGARSYEQYF.

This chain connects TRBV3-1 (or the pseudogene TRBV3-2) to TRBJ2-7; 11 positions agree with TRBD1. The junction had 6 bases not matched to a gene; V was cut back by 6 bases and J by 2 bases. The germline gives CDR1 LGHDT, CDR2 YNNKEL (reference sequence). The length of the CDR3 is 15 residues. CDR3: CASSPWTGGPYEQYF. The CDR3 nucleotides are TGTGCCAGCAGTCCGTGGACAGGGGGCCCCTACGAGCAGTACTTC.

This CDR3 is CASAAGGAGFTNEAFF. The CDR3 DNA reads TGTGCTAGTGCCGCCGGGGGGGCTGGATTCACAAACGAAGCTTTCTTT. The J gene is TRBJ1-1, the V gene TRBV12-5, with a tentative D call TRBD1 (6 bases). CDR1 and CDR2 (germline): LGHNT, FRNRAP. The ends were cut back, 7 bases at V and 8 bases at J, with 26 bases in the middle. The CDR3 has 16 amino acids.

In nucleotides, the CDR3 is TGTGCCAGCAGGTCAGGGGATAACACTGAAGCTTTCTTT. Encoded protein: CASRSGDNTEAFF. The chain couples TRBV28 to TRBJ1-1; possible D gene TRBD1, 6 bases. CDR1 and CDR2 (germline): MDHEN, SYDVKM. V dropped 6 bases and J dropped 2 bases, with 10 bases sitting between them. The CDR3 sequence is 13 residues long.

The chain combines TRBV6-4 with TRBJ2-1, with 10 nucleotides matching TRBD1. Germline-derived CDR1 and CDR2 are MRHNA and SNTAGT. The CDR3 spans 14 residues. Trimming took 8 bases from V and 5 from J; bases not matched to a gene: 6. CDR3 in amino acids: CASGRDRGHNEQFF. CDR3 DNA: TGTGCCAGCGGTAGGGACAGGGGTCACAATGAGCAGTTCTTC.

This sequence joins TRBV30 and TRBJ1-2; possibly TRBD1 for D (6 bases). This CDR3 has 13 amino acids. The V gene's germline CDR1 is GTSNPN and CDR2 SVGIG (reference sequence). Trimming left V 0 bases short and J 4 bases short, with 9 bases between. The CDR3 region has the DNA TGTGCCTGGAGTGTACCCAGGGGCTATGGCTACACCTTC. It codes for CAWSVPRGYGYTF. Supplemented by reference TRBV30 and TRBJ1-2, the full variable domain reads SQTIHQWPATLVQPVGSPLSLECTVEGTSNPNLYWYRQAAGRGLQLLFYSVGIGQISSEVPQNLSASRPQDRQFILSSKKLLLSDSGFYLCAWSVPRGYGYTFGSGTRLTVV.

The CDR3 sequence is CSVHRRGGGELFF. DNA for the CDR3: TGCAGCGTCCACAGACGGGGAGGCGGGGAGCTGTTTTTT. V is TRBV29-1 and J is TRBJ2-2, with TRBD2 as a possible D gene (6 bases). In germline, CDR1 is SQVTM, CDR2 ANQGSEA. The CDR3 runs 13 residues. The ends were cut back, 6 bases at V and 7 bases at J, with 15 bases in the middle.